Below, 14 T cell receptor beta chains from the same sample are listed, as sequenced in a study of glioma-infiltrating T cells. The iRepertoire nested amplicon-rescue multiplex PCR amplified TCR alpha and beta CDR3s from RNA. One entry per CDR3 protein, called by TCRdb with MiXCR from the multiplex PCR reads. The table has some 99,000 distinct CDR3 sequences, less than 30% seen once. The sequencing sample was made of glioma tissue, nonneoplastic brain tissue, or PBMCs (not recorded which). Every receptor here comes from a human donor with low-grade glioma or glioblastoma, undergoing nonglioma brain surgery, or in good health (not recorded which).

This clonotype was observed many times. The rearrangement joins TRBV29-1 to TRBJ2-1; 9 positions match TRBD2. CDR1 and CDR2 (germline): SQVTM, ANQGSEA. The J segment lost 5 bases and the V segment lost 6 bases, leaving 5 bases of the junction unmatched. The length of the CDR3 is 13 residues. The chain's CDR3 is CSVAGGGDNEQFF. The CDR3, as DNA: TGCAGCGTGGCCGGCGGGGGGGACAATGAGCAGTTCTTC.

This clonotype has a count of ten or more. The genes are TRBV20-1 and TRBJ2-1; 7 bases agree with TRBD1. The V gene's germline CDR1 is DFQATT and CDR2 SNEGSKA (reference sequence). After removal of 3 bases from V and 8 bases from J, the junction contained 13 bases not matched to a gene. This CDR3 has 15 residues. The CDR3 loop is CSASVKRGPLDEQFF. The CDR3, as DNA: TGCAGTGCTAGTGTAAAGAGGGGGCCTTTGGATGAGCAGTTCTTC.

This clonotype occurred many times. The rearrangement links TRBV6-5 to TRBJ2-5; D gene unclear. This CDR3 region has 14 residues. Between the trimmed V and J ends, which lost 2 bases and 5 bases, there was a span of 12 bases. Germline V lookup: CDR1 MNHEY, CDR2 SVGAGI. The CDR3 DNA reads TGTGCCAGCAGTTACGGAATCGCGCGGGAGACCCAGTACTTC. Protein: CASSYGIARETQYF.

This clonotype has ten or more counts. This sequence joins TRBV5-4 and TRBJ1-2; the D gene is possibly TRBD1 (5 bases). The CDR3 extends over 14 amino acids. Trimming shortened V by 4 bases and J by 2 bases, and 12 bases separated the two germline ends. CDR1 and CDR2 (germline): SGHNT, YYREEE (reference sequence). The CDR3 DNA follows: TGTGCCAGCAGCCCACTGGGACTGAACTATGGCTACACCTTC. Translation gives CASSPLGLNYGYTF.

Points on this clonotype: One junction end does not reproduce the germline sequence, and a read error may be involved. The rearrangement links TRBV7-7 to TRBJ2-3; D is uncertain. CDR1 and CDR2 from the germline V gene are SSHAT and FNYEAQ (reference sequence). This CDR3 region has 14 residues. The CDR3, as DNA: TGTGCTAGCAGCTCCTATGAGCAGAGAGATACGCAGTATTTT. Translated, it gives CASSSYEQRDTQYF.

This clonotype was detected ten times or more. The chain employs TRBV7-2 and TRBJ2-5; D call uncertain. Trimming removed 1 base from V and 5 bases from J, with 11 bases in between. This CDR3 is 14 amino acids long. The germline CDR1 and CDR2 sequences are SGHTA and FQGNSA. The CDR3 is CASSLGRYGETQYF. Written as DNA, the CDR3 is TGTGCCAGCAGCTTAGGTCGTTACGGGGAGACCCAGTACTTC.

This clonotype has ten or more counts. DNA for the CDR3: TGCAGTGCTTACGGGGGACTAGCGGTGAACACCGGGGAGCTGTTTTTT. Protein product: CSAYGGLAVNTGELFF. The V gene is TRBV20-1, the J gene TRBJ2-2; 11 nucleotides agree with TRBD2. Germline CDR1 is DFQATT and CDR2 is SNEGSKA (reference sequence). The CDR3 spans 16 residues. The ends lost 5 bases at V and 1 base at J; junction bases unmatched: 6.

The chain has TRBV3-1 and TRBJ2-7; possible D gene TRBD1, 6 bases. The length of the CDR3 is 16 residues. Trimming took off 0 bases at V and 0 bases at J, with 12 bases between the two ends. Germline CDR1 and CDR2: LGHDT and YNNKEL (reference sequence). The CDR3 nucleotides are TGTGCCAGCAGCCAAGATAGGACGACAGGCTCCTACGAGCAGTACTTC. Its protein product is CASSQDRTTGSYEQYF.

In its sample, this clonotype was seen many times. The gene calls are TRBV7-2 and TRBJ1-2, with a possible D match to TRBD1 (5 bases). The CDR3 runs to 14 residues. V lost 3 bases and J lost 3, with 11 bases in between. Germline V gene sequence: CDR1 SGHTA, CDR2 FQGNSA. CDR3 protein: CASSLNGGDYGYTF. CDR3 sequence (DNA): TGTGCCAGCAGCTTGAATGGGGGAGACTATGGCTACACCTTC.

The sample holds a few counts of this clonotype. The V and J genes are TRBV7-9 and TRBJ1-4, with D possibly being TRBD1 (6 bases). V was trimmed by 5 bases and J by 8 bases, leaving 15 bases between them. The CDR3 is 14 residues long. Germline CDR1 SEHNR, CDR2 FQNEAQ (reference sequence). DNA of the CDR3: TGTGCCAGCAGCCACCAGGGGTGGATGGAAAAACTGTTTTTT. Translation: CASSHQGWMEKLFF.

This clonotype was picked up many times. CDR3 in DNA: TGTGCCAGCAGTGTCCGGGCCCTCTACGAGCAGTACTTC. It codes for CASSVRALYEQYF. The genes are TRBV2 and TRBJ2-7, with D unclear. Trimming cost V 4 bases and J 3 bases, with 10 bases left between them. This CDR3 is 13 amino acids long. From germline, CDR1 is SNHLY and CDR2 FYNNEI. The whole variable domain, remainder taken from reference TRBV2 and TRBJ2-7, is EPEVTQTPSHQVTQMGQEVILRCVPISNHLYFYWYRQILGQKVEFLVSFYNNEISEKSEIFDDQFSVERPDGSNFTLKIRSTKLEDSAMYFCASSVRALYEQYFGPGTRLTVT.

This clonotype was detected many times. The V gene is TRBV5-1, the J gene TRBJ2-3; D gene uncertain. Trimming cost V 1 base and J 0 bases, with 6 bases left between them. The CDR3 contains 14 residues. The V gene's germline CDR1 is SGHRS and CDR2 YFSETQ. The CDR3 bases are TGCGCCAGCAGCTTGAGCACTAGCACAGATACGCAGTATTTT. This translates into CASSLSTSTDTQYF.

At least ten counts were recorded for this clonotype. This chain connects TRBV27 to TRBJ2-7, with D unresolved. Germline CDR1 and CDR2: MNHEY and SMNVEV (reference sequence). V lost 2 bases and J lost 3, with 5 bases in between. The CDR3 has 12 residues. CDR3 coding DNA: TGTGCCAGCAGTTTAAGAGGCTACGAGCAGTACTTC. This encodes CASSLRGYEQYF.

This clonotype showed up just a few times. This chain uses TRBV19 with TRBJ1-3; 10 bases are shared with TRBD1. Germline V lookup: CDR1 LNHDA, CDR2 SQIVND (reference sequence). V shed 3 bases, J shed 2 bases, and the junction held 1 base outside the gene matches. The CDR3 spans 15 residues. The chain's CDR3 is CASSIGTGAGNTIYF. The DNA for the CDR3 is TGTGCCAGTAGTATCGGGACAGGGGCTGGAAACACCATATATTTT.